This passage covers 13 T cell receptor beta chains from one sample sequenced in a study of shared clonotypes between healthy human individuals. The assay was immunoSEQ multiplex PCR, and TCRdb's table has in-frame clones only and misses some. This sample yields about 2 million clones, of which roughly 95% are seen a single time; 0.85% to 1.2% belongs to the top ten. It was CD45RO-negative cells, positively selected for CCR7, that made up naive CD8 cells, with terminally differentiated effector memory CD45RA+ cells excluded. The material sequenced was naive CD8+ T cells sorted from blood. The receptors derive from a man in his late teens or twenties in good health.

On this clone itself: This specimen includes other DNA sequences encoding the same CDR3. This chain uses TRBV15 with TRBJ2-5; 7 nucleotides line up with TRBD2. This CDR3 comprises 16 residues. Trimming cost V 0 bases and J 1 base; bases outside gene matches: 5. Germline lookup yields CDR1 LNHNV and CDR2 YYDKDF (reference sequence). The CDR3, as DNA: TGTGCCACCAGCAGAGATGGGGAGGGTACCCAAGAGACCCAGTACTTC. Translating it yields CATSRDGEGTQETQYF.

The chain recombines TRBV19 with TRBJ1-1, with 9 bases identical to TRBD1. V was clipped by 5 bases and J by 5 bases; unmatched bases: 6. The CDR3 sequence is 14 residues long. Germline-derived CDR1 and CDR2 are LNHDA and SQIVND (reference sequence). The CDR3 reads CASSLGQGWTEAFF. The CDR3, as DNA: TGTGCCAGTAGTCTCGGACAGGGGTGGACTGAAGCTTTCTTT.

In regard to this clone: This CDR3 is also generated by other DNA sequences in the sample. The CDR3 nucleotides read TGTGCCAGCAGTTTAGCGTTTAGCTCCTACGAGCAGTACTTC. This gives the protein CASSLAFSSYEQYF. The rearrangement links TRBV27 to TRBJ2-7; D gene uncertain. Germline-derived CDR1 and CDR2 are MNHEY and SMNVEV (reference sequence). V was clipped by 2 bases and J by 0 bases, with 8 bases between them. The CDR3 has 14 amino acids.

As regards this clone: At the DNA level, this CDR3 is encoded by other sequences in the same sample as well. The chain combines TRBV9 with TRBJ1-4; D not resolved. The germline gives CDR1 SGDLS, CDR2 YYNGEE. The CDR3 sequence is 13 residues long. V was clipped by 0 bases and J by 4 bases, with 4 bases between them. CDR3 coding DNA: TGTGCCAGCAGCGTAGCAAGTAATGAAAAACTGTTTTTT. As protein: CASSVASNEKLFF. The full variable domain, its missing parts supplied by reference TRBV9 and TRBJ1-4, is DSGVTQTPKHLITATGQRVTLRCSPRSGDLSVYWYQQSLDQGLQFLIQYYNGEERAKGNILERFSAQQFPDLHSELNLSSLELGDSALYFCASSVASNEKLFFGSGTQLSVL.

The CDR3 nucleotides are TGTGCCAGTAGACACCCTCAGGGCGGCAATCAGCCCCAGCATTTT. It is translated as CASRHPQGGNQPQHF. V and J are TRBV19 and TRBJ1-5; D is perhaps TRBD1 (5 bases). V was clipped by 6 bases and J by 2 bases, with 14 bases between them. This CDR3 is built from 15 residues. Germline CDR1 is LNHDA and CDR2 is SQIVND (reference sequence).

V and J are TRBV11-2 and TRBJ2-2; TRBD1 aligns across 10 bases. Germline-derived CDR1 and CDR2 are SGHAT and FQNNGV. The CDR3 length is 16 residues. V gave up 4 bases and J gave up 4 bases; unmatched junction bases: 6. As DNA, the CDR3 is TGTGCCAGCAGCTCCCCGACAGGGGGCTTCACCGGGGAGCTGTTTTTT. Its protein is CASSSPTGGFTGELFF.

The sample holds a few counts of this clone. The chain couples TRBV6-6 to TRBJ2-7; 8 positions agree with TRBD2. The CDR3 consists of 16 residues. Germline V lookup: CDR1 MNHNY, CDR2 SVGAGI (reference sequence). The V and J ends lost 5 bases and 1 base, in that order; junction bases with no gene match: 10. The CDR3 is CASSTPWGLGSYEQYF. The DNA of the CDR3 is TGTGCCAGCAGTACCCCCTGGGGACTAGGGTCCTACGAGCAGTACTTC.

The genes are TRBV27 and TRBJ2-3; D is undetermined. From germline, CDR1 is MNHEY and CDR2 SMNVEV (reference sequence). The CDR3 is 12 amino acids. Trimming removed 8 bases at V and 5 bases at J, with 11 bases between. CDR3 bases: TGTGCCAGCGGATTGATAGGAGATACGCAGTATTTT. Amino acids: CASGLIGDTQYF.

The rearrangement links TRBV30 to TRBJ2-2; no reliable D call. The CDR3 has 16 residues. From germline, CDR1 is GTSNPN and CDR2 SVGIG (reference sequence). The V end was cut by 5 bases, the J end by 3 bases, with 19 bases between. The DNA for the CDR3 is TGTGCCTGGTCCCTGTACATCGGTTCTTACACCGGGGAGCTGTTTTTT. Residues: CAWSLYIGSYTGELFF.

V and J are TRBV13 and TRBJ2-1, with D possibly being TRBD1 (6 bases). Trimming shortened V by 4 bases and J by 7 bases, and 8 bases separated the two germline ends. Germline lookup yields CDR1 PRHDT and CDR2 FYEKMQ (reference sequence). The CDR3 is 12 residues long. As DNA, the CDR3 is TGTGCCAGCAGCTCCAGGGGAAATGAGCAGTTCTTC. It is translated as CASSSRGNEQFF.

The chain links TRBV11-2 to TRBJ1-2; D unresolved. Trimming removed 1 base from V and 0 bases from J, with 9 bases in between. CDR3 length: 15 residues. Germline-derived CDR1 and CDR2 are SGHAT and FQNNGV. CDR3 amino acids: CASSLGPAANYGYTF. CDR3 in DNA: TGTGCCAGCAGCTTAGGTCCTGCAGCTAACTATGGCTACACCTTC.

The chain couples TRBV27 to TRBJ2-7; the D gene is possibly TRBD1 (5 bases). CDR1 is MNHEY and CDR2 is SMNVEV in the germline V gene (reference sequence). Trimming stripped 2 bases from V and 12 bases from J, with 20 bases between. This CDR3 contains 14 residues. The CDR3, as DNA: TGTGCCAGCAGTTTAGAAGACAGCCCGGAAGGTCTGTACTTC. Amino acid sequence: CASSLEDSPEGLYF.

CDR3 protein: CASSFGSGPYEQYF. For the CDR3, the DNA is TGTGCCAGCAGCTTCGGAAGCGGCCCCTACGAGCAGTACTTC. This chain uses TRBV7-6 with TRBJ2-7; D possibly corresponds to TRBD2 (5 bases). Looked up from germline, CDR1 is SGHVS and CDR2 is FNYEAQ. The CDR3 covers 14 residues. The V gene lost 3 bases and the J gene lost 2 bases, with 11 bases spanning the gap.